This T cell receptor (beta chain) was recorded in a study of cytomegalovirus exposure and HLA in healthy donors. Turning to the study itself: The same platform was used for the 90 to 150 validation repertoires and the 650 to 800 first-cohort repertoires, a later analysis reported.

The CDR3 length is 16 residues. The germline V and J ends were trimmed by 0 bases and 0 bases, with 9 bases remaining between them. Germline CDR1 and CDR2: LNHNV and YYDKDF (reference sequence). Turning to this clone: Its target is unknown.

The study, taken as a whole, reports: A later analysis found first-cohort TCR clusters tended to co-occur in the 90 to 150 validation repertoires.

Profiling relied on immunoSEQ multiplex PCR, and the TCRdb table lists in-frame clones only, not all of them. The sample lists 150,000 to 200,000 clones, over 80% occurring once. The gene calls are TRBV15 and TRBJ1-5; D remains ambiguous. This TCR came from a man in his thirties or forties in good health and CMV-seropositive. The sequenced sample consisted of PBMCs. The CDR3 loop reads CATSRDAQNSNQPQHF. The CDR3 DNA reads as TGTGCCACCAGCAGAGATGCCCAGAATAGCAATCAGCCCCAGCATTTT.